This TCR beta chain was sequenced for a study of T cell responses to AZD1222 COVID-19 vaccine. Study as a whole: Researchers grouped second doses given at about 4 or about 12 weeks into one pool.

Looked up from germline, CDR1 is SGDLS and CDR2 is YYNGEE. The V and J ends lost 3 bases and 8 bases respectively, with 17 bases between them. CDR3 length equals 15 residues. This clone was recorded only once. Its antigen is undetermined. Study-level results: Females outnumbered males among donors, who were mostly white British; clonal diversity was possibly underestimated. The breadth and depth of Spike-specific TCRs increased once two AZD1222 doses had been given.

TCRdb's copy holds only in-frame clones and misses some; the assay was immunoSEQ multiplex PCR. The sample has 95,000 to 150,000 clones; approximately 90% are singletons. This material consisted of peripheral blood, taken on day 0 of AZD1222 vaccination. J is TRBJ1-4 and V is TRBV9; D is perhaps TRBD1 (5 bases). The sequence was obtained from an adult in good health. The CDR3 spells CASSAPGGLKEKLFF. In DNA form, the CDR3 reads TGTGCCAGCAGCGCGCCGGGGGGGTTGAAAGAAAAACTGTTTTTT. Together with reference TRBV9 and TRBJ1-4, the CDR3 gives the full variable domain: DSGVTQTPKHLITATGQRVTLRCSPRSGDLSVYWYQQSLDQGLQFLIQYYNGEERAKGNILERFSAQQFPDLHSELNLSSLELGDSALYFCASSAPGGLKEKLFFGSGTQLSVL.